The 7 T cell receptor beta chains below were found in one sample sequenced in a study of shared clonotypes between healthy human individuals. Generated by immunoSEQ multiplex PCR, the TCRdb table keeps only in-frame clones and is missing some. The top ten clones hold 9.5% to 15% of a sample with hundreds of thousands of clones, around three quarters of them seen once. Sequencing was performed on PBMCs. The source is a woman in her thirties or forties in good health. Some clones in this sample may be carry-over from other donors' samples.

The chain combines TRBV9 with TRBJ2-7; 7 bases fit TRBD1. Germline CDR1 reads SGDLS; CDR2 reads YYNGEE. This CDR3 contains 14 residues. V dropped 0 bases and J dropped 6; count of bases not matched to a gene: 6. The CDR3 region has the DNA TGTGCCAGCAGCGTAGGACAGGGAGATAGCGAGCAGTACTTC. Its protein product is CASSVGQGDSEQYF.

The chain links TRBV14 to TRBJ2-1; TRBD2 matches 12 bases. Germline CDR1 SGHDN, CDR2 FVKESK. Unmatched junction bases numbered 5, after V lost 5 bases and J lost 3 bases. This CDR3 is 16 amino acids long. The CDR3 region is CASSYGTSGHYNEQFF. The CDR3 DNA sequence: TGTGCCAGCAGCTACGGGACTAGCGGGCACTACAATGAGCAGTTCTTC.

The genes are TRBV7-8 and TRBJ1-3; 7 bases are a match to TRBD1. J gave up 8 bases and V 5 bases, and 9 bases lay outside the gene matches. The germline CDR1 and CDR2 sequences are SGHVS and FQNEAQ. This CDR3 has 14 amino acids. CDR3 amino acids: CASSPRQGSHTIYF. The CDR3 region has the DNA TGTGCCAGCAGCCCTCGACAGGGATCACACACCATATATTTT.

The J gene is TRBJ2-1, the V gene TRBV4-1; the D is unclear. The germline V gene encodes CDR1 MGHRA and CDR2 YSYEKL. The CDR3 loop spans 15 amino acids. Deletions cut 0 bases from V and 6 bases from J, with 12 bases between. CDR3 bases: TGCGCCAGCAGCCAAGAGGTGGTACGACTCAATGAGCAGTTCTTC. Amino acids: CASSQEVVRLNEQFF.

This rearrangement joins TRBV27 to TRBJ1-2, with 8 bases matching TRBD1. Germline CDR1 reads MNHEY; CDR2 reads SMNVEV (reference sequence). This CDR3 spans 14 amino acids. J lost 3 bases, V lost 6 bases, and 6 bases had no gene match. CDR3 amino acids: CASSRQGLHYGYTF. The CDR3 region has the DNA TGTGCCAGCAGCCGACAGGGGCTTCACTATGGCTACACCTTC.

The J gene is TRBJ2-2, the V gene TRBV5-6; D gene unclear. Germline-derived CDR1 and CDR2 are SGHDT and YYEEEE. CDR3 length equals 14 residues. Trimming cost V 0 bases and J 4 bases, with 7 bases left between them. CDR3 protein: CASSLDVSTGELFF. The CDR3 DNA follows: TGTGCCAGCAGCTTGGATGTAAGCACCGGGGAGCTGTTTTTT.

This clone was observed a few times. This chain uses TRBV2 with TRBJ2-1, with 7 bases identical to TRBD2. The CDR3 contains 16 residues. V was clipped by 2 bases and J by 7 bases; unmatched bases: 11. Germline V gives CDR1 SNHLY, CDR2 FYNNEI. The CDR3 spells CASSEWEGTSWNEQFF. CDR3 DNA: TGTGCCAGCAGTGAATGGGAGGGCACCTCTTGGAATGAGCAGTTCTTC.